The clone carrying this T cell receptor beta chain was picked up a small number of times. Its matching antigen is unknown. The data originate from a study of OX40 agonist ivuxolimab in advanced cancers. Data came from immunoSEQ multiplex PCR; TCRdb stores just in-frame clones and leaves some out. The repertoire has roughly 61,000 clones, around four fifths of them found once; the top ten carry 0.75%. General study points: Specificity for antigen went undetermined in the expanded peripheral T cells. Clones of CD4+ and CD8+ blood T cells grew by week 6 at doses of 0.1 to 3.0 mg/kg. Mean expanded clone counts were higher in CD8+ than CD4+ T cells.

The CDR3 is 13 amino acids. Germline CDR1 MNHEY, CDR2 SVGAGI. V lost 6 bases, J lost 1 base, and 9 bases lay in between. The chain couples TRBV6-5 to TRBJ2-5; no clear D. Sequenced material: CD4+ or CD8+ T cells sorted from blood, taken in a trial of the OX40 agonist ivuxolimab. The source is an adult with an advanced solid tumor such as melanoma, head and neck, liver or kidney cancer. CDR3 nucleotides: TGTGCCAGCAGGGAGACTGGCCAAGAGACCCAGTACTTC. Its translation is CASRETGQETQYF.